This TCR beta chain was sequenced in a study of neoadjuvant anti-PD-1 for oral cavity cancer. As for the study in general: Before surgery, most patients got three to four biweekly 3 mg/kg nivolumab doses.

TCRdb's copy holds only in-frame clones and misses some; the assay was immunoSEQ multiplex PCR. The profile shows over 80,000 clones, more than 80% of them singletons. The CDR3 covers 18 residues. The germline V gene encodes CDR1 MGHRA and CDR2 YSYEKL. The ends lost 1 base at V and 5 bases at J; junction bases unmatched: 7. This material consisted of PBMCs, taken before nivolumab (anti-PD-1) treatment. The chain couples TRBV4-1 to TRBJ2-2, with 13 positions matching TRBD2. This clonotype originated in a person between 35 and 79 years old with oral cavity squamous cell carcinoma. The CDR3, as DNA: TGCGCCAGCAGCCAAGCCGGACTAGCGGGAGTAGGGACCGGGGAGCTGTTTTTT. It yields the protein CASSQAGLAGVGTGELFF.